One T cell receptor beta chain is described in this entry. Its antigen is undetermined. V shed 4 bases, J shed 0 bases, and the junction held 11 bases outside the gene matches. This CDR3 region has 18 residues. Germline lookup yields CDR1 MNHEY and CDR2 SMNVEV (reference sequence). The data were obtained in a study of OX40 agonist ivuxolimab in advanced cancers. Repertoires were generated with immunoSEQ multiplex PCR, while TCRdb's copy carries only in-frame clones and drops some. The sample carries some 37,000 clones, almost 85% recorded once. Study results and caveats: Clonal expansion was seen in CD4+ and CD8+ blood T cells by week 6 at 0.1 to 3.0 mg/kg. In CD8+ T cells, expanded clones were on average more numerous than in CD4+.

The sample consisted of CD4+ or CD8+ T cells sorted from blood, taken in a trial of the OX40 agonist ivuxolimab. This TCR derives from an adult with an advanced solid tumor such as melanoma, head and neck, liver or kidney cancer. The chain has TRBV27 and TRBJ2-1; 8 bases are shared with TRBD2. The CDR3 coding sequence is TGTGCCAGCAGTTGGTTAGCGGGACCACCCAGCTCCTACAATGAGCAGTTCTTC. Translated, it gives CASSWLAGPPSSYNEQFF.